This T cell receptor (beta chain) emerged from a study of blood T cell repertoires in COVID-19. Some clones are missing from TCRdb's copy, which holds only in-frame ones; the method was immunoSEQ multiplex PCR. Among 60,000 or so clones listed, approximately 90% were seen once. Germline V gives CDR1 GTSNPN, CDR2 SVGIG (reference sequence). The CDR3 loop spans 14 amino acids. V dropped 7 bases and J dropped 4; count of bases not matched to a gene: 5. The receptor comes from a man aged 55-75 years with acute or convalescent COVID-19. Sequencing used peripheral blood. V usage is TRBV30 and J usage is TRBJ2-2; 11 bases fit TRBD1. The CDR3 sequence is CAYRDRGATGELFF. The CDR3 region has the DNA TGTGCCTACCGGGACAGGGGGGCCACCGGGGAGCTGTTTTTT. Full variable domain (rest looked up from reference TRBV30 and TRBJ2-2): SQTIHQWPATLVQPVGSPLSLECTVEGTSNPNLYWYRQAAGRGLQLLFYSVGIGQISSEVPQNLSASRPQDRQFILSSKKLLLSDSGFYLCAYRDRGATGELFFGEGSRLTVL.